A selection of T cell receptor beta chains follows, all from one sample in a study of cytomegalovirus exposure and HLA in healthy donors. Here immunoSEQ multiplex PCR was the method, and the copy in TCRdb shows in-frame clones only, minus some. The sample carries 130,000 or so clones, 66% recorded once. Specimen: PBMCs. Receptor source: a woman aged 55-69 years in good health and CMV-seronegative. CDR3s include the opening cysteine and the closing phenylalanine or tryptophan. D genes are given only for firm matches. Size tells how often a clone was seen (once, few, many) or the class of an expanded clone, and some rows leave it out.

d_call j_call clone_size v_call cdr3_aa cdr3_nt
TRBD1 TRBJ2-7 once TRBV29-1 CSAAGTGAYEQYF TGCAGCGCAGCCGGGACAGGGGCCTACGAGCAGTACTTC
TRBD1 TRBJ1-2 . TRBV5-4 CASSATGNPNYGYTF TGTGCCAGCAGCGCGACAGGGAACCCTAACTATGGCTACACCTTC
. TRBJ2-5 . TRBV7-2 CASSLKETQYF TGTGCCAGCAGTCTTAAAGAGACCCAGTACTTC
TRBD1 TRBJ2-5 once TRBV19 CASSIKGRGQGRETQYF TGTGCCAGTAGTATAAAAGGGAGGGGACAGGGTAGGGAGACCCAGTACTTC
TRBD1 TRBJ1-2 . TRBV19 CASRGQGGYYGYTF TGTGCCAGTAGGGGACAGGGAGGGTACTATGGCTACACCTTC
. TRBJ1-5 . TRBV5-6 CASSGQEGNQPQHF TGTGCCAGCAGTGGCCAGGAAGGCAATCAGCCCCAGCATTTT
TRBD2 TRBJ2-2 . TRBV18 CASSRTSGSGELFF TGTGCCAGCTCGCGTACTAGCGGGTCCGGGGAGCTGTTTTTT
TRBD2 TRBJ2-1 . TRBV2 CASSEEWAGGPAQFF TGTGCCAGCAGTGAAGAATGGGCGGGAGGGCCGGCGCAGTTCTTC
TRBD2 TRBJ2-7 few TRBV6-4 CASRGLAVISYEQYF TGTGCCAGCAGAGGACTAGCGGTTATCTCCTACGAGCAGTACTTC
. TRBJ2-5 . TRBV7-7 CASSLSQQETQYF TGTGCTAGCAGCTTATCTCAGCAAGAGACCCAGTACTTC
TRBD2 TRBJ2-1 . TRBV5-1 CASSLLAGAYNEQFF TGCGCCAGCAGCTTGCTAGCGGGAGCCTACAATGAGCAGTTCTTC
. TRBJ2-7 . TRBV28 CASSSQSYEQYF TGTGCCAGCAGTTCCCAGTCCTACGAGCAGTACTTC
. TRBJ1-1 . TRBV7-8 CASSEQGLTEAFF TGTGCCAGCAGCGAACAGGGCCTCACTGAAGCTTTCTTT
. TRBJ2-5 . TRBV7-2 CASSLVIAAETQYF TGTGCCAGCAGCTTAGTTATAGCGGCAGAGACCCAGTACTTC
TRBD2 TRBJ2-1 . TRBV7-8 CASSLLAGGYNEQFF TGTGCCAGCAGCTTACTAGCGGGTGGCTACAATGAGCAGTTCTTC
. TRBJ2-6 . TRBV6-6 CASSTGLSGANVLTF TGTGCCAGCAGTACAGGCCTGTCTGGGGCCAACGTCCTGACTTTC
TRBD1 TRBJ1-6 . TRBV27 CASSLPGGDSPLHF TGTGCCAGCAGTTTACCAGGGGGCGATTCACCCCTCCACTTT
TRBD2 TRBJ2-3 . TRBV5-4 CASSGSGGATDTQYF TGTGCCAGCAGCGGAAGCGGGGGGGCCACAGATACGCAGTATTTT
TRBD1 TRBJ1-6 . TRBV6-5 CASSVDRASNSPLHF TGTGCCAGCAGTGTCGACAGGGCCAGTAATTCACCCCTCCACTTT
. TRBJ2-5 few TRBV27 CASSPMGRVETQYF TGTGCCAGCAGTCCAATGGGCCGAGTGGAGACCCAGTACTTC
TRBD1 TRBJ1-5 . TRBV6-1 CASSKTGDSNQPQHF TGTGCCAGCAGCAAGACAGGGGATAGCAATCAGCCCCAGCATTTT
. TRBJ2-5 . TRBV29-1 CSAPSRGAGQETQYF TGCAGCGCCCCGAGCCGCGGGGCCGGGCAAGAGACCCAGTACTTC
. TRBJ1-2 . TRBV6-1 CASSENSGGRALVYTF TGTGCCAGCAGTGAGAATTCGGGAGGCAGGGCGTTAGTCTACACCTTC
TRBD2 TRBJ2-3 . TRBV27 CASSTGLALTDTQYF TGTGCCAGCAGTACGGGACTAGCGCTCACGGATACGCAGTATTTT
TRBD1 TRBJ2-7 . TRBV6-6 CASSYSRGRGYEQYF TGTGCCAGCAGTTACTCCAGGGGGCGAGGGTACGAGCAGTACTTC
. TRBJ2-7 . TRBV7-9 CASSPELGRSSYEQYF TGTGCCAGCAGCCCAGAGCTCGGGAGAAGCTCCTACGAGCAGTACTTC
. TRBJ1-2 . TRBV12-5 CASGLGLGATPNF TGTGCTAGTGGTTTGGGATTGGGGGCCACCCCAAACTTC
. TRBJ2-1 once TRBV28 CASGRRVNEQFF TGTGCCAGCGGGCGCAGGGTCAATGAGCAGTTCTTC
. TRBJ1-1 . TRBV19 CASTPGEGAEAFF TGTGCCAGTACCCCAGGAGAGGGGGCTGAAGCTTTCTTT
TRBD1 TRBJ2-3 . TRBV4-3 CASSQGNRGTDTQYF TGCGCCAGCAGCCAAGGTAACAGGGGTACAGATACGCAGTATTTT
TRBD1 TRBJ2-3 . TRBV5-1 CASSFQGVSTDTQYF TGCGCCAGCAGCTTCCAGGGGGTCAGCACAGATACGCAGTATTTT
. TRBJ1-1 . TRBV10-3 CAARATGGGLDTEAFF TGTGCCGCCAGGGCAACCGGGGGGGGGTTGGACACTGAAGCTTTCTTT